Sequencing of this TCR beta chain was carried out in a study of cytomegalovirus exposure and HLA in healthy donors. Looking at the study overall: Approximately 180 million T cells yielded 100 million to 130 million unique TCR beta sequences, as an earlier analysis found. Among the 398 genotyped donors, 81% were placed in the Caucasian-associated ancestry cluster. Study-level results: V- and J-gene trimming of TCR beta was linked (in a later analysis) to a missense DCLRE1C variant. A cluster of highly shared sequence variants was likely a sequencing artifact.

Researchers ran the PCR with 60 Vbeta and 13 Jbeta primers. The protocol was immunoSEQ multiplex PCR, while the TCRdb copy is restricted to in-frame clones and leaves out a portion. The data hold 200,000 to 250,000 clones, with roughly 91% observed a single time. J gave up 1 base and V 2 bases, and 1 base lay outside the gene matches. Germline assignment: CDR1 WNHNN and CDR2 SYGVQD (reference sequence). The CDR3 spans 15 residues. On this clone itself: Its matching antigen is unknown.

V is TRBV10-1 and J is TRBJ2-1, with TRBD1 identical over 8 bases. The receptor comes from a woman aged 18-29 years in good health and CMV-seronegative. Sequencing used PBMCs. The DNA for the CDR3 is TGCGCCAGCAGTGAGGGGACAGGATCCTACAATGAGCAGTTCTTC. It codes for CASSEGTGSYNEQFF.